What follows is one T cell receptor beta chain and its context. Its antigen remains unidentified. The sample is drawn from a study of Graves' ophthalmopathy and Graves' hyperthyroidism. Findings and caveats of the study: Also, most clonotypes expanded in the thyroid above 0.001 frequency appeared in blood.

CDR3 length: 12 residues. Trimming removed 6 bases at V and 3 bases at J, with 8 bases between. Germline lookup yields CDR1 SNHLY and CDR2 FYNNEI. The TCR beta CDR3 regions underwent amplification from RNA transcripts. A first-round RT-PCR used HTBI primers, followed by a second-round multiplex PCR. MiXCR, applied by TCRdb to the multiplex PCR reads, yields one record per CDR3 protein. The data contain over a million distinct CDR3 sequences, less than 45% of them singletons. Sequences were obtained from peripheral blood or thyroid tissue (not recorded which). This chain links TRBV2 with TRBJ1-1, with D uncertain. The TCR comes from an adult man with Graves' hyperthyroidism. The CDR3 sequence is CASRPGYTEAFF. DNA of the CDR3: TGTGCCAGCAGACCTGGGTACACTGAAGCTTTCTTT.